Below, 30 T cell receptor beta chains from the same sample are listed, as sequenced in a study of shared clonotypes between healthy human individuals. Libraries were prepared by immunoSEQ multiplex PCR; TCRdb keeps only in-frame clonotypes and omits some of them. The table lists approximately 720,000 clones, about two thirds of them singletons. Input material: memory CD4+ T cells sorted from blood. Documented subset: CD45RA-negative fraction. The receptors here all came from a woman under 40 in good health.

The chain recombines TRBV6-6 with TRBJ2-5, with D perhaps matching TRBD2 (5 bases). V was pared by 3 bases and J by 5 bases, with 16 bases between. Germline V gene data show CDR1 as MNHNY and CDR2 as SVGAGI (reference sequence). The CDR3 totals 15 residues. The CDR3 is CASSYNSVGGETQYF. The CDR3, as DNA: TGTGCCAGCAGTTATAACAGCGTCGGCGGGGAGACCCAGTACTTC.

The chain employs TRBV28 and TRBJ1-5; TRBD1 aligns across 9 bases. CDR1 and CDR2 (germline): MDHEN, SYDVKM. V trimming: 4 bases; J trimming: 2 bases; junction bases outside the gene matches: 6. The CDR3 runs 16 residues. Here the CDR3 reads CASSSGGDRGNQPQHF. As DNA, the CDR3 is TGTGCCAGCAGTTCCGGGGGGGACAGGGGCAATCAGCCCCAGCATTTT.

This clone was detected a few times. This chain joins TRBV6-5 and TRBJ2-7; 13 bases map to TRBD2. Trimming removed 0 bases from V and 3 bases from J; junction bases left unmatched: 2. The CDR3 totals 16 residues. Germline-derived CDR1 and CDR2 are MNHEY and SVGAGI. CDR3 DNA: TGTGCCAGCAGTTACTCGGGACTAGCGGGGAACTACGAGCAGTACTTC. It is translated as CASSYSGLAGNYEQYF.

This chain links TRBV21-1 with TRBJ2-7. TRBV21-1 is classified as a pseudogene. This CDR3 comprises 15 residues. Here the CDR3 reads CASSSRTQPAAEQYF. CDR3 bases: TGTGCCAGCAGCAGTAGGACGCAACCGGCTGCCGAGCAGTACTTC.

The V gene is TRBV29-1, the J gene TRBJ2-3; the D gene is possibly TRBD1 (5 bases). Germline V gene data show CDR1 as SQVTM and CDR2 as ANQGSEA. Deletions cut 5 bases from V and 0 bases from J, with 12 bases between. The CDR3 covers 14 residues. The DNA of the CDR3 is TGCAGCGTTACAACAGGTGCTAGCACAGATACGCAGTATTTT. It is translated as CSVTTGASTDTQYF.

The chain joins TRBV2 to TRBJ2-7; perhaps TRBD1 as D (6 bases). The CDR3 sequence is 14 residues long. Trimming removed 4 bases from V and 1 base from J, with 11 bases in between. The germline V gene has CDR1 SNHLY and CDR2 FYNNEI. The CDR3 region has the DNA TGTGCCAGCAGTGGGGACACCGATTCCTACGAGCAGTACTTC. It specifies CASSGDTDSYEQYF.

The chain uses TRBV28 and TRBJ2-5; TRBD2 is a possible D gene (6 bases). CDR1 is MDHEN and CDR2 is SYDVKM in the germline V gene. The CDR3 sequence is 14 residues long. Trimming left V 3 bases short and J 5 bases short, with 13 bases between. The CDR3 region is CASSLPGAQETQYF. In DNA form, the CDR3 reads TGTGCCAGCAGTTTGCCGGGAGCTCAGGAGACCCAGTACTTC.

The chain combines TRBV7-2 with TRBJ2-7, with 9 positions matching TRBD2. Germline lookup yields CDR1 SGHTA and CDR2 FQGNSA. Germline trimming cut 1 base from V and 3 bases from J; bases unmatched to any gene: 10. This CDR3 region has 17 residues. DNA for the CDR3: TGTGCCAGCAGCTTAGTGGGTAGCGGGAGATCGGGCTACGAGCAGTACTTC. Amino acids: CASSLVGSGRSGYEQYF.

Of note for this clone: This is likely an artifact of a read error, given a far larger clone one base away. V is TRBV10-1 and J is TRBJ1-2, with a tentative D call TRBD1 (6 bases). The germline CDR1 and CDR2 sequences are WNHNN and SYGVQD (reference sequence). This CDR3 is 13 amino acids long. CDR3 residues: CASSESQGYGYIF. The CDR3, as DNA: TGCGCCAGCAGTGAGTCGCAGGGGTATGGCTACATCTTC.

Only a few counts were recorded for this clone. The chain has TRBV4-1 and TRBJ1-1, with 7 bases aligning to TRBD1. The germline gives CDR1 MGHRA, CDR2 YSYEKL. This CDR3 spans 15 amino acids. V shed 4 bases and J 0 bases; nucleotides not matched to a gene: 5. CDR3 sequence (DNA): TGCGCCAGCAGCCTGGGACAGACTCTGAACACTGAAGCTTTCTTT. Protein product: CASSLGQTLNTEAFF.

V and J are TRBV6-5 and TRBJ1-2; D remains ambiguous. The CDR3 runs 14 residues. The germline V gene has CDR1 MNHEY and CDR2 SVGAGI. Trimming took off 0 bases at V and 4 bases at J, with 9 bases between the two ends. In nucleotides, the CDR3 is TGTGCCAGCAGTTACTCCGGGGAAGCCTATGGCTACACCTTC. This gives the protein CASSYSGEAYGYTF.

This clone was observed a handful of times. The chain joins TRBV2 to TRBJ2-7; D is perhaps TRBD1 (6 bases). The CDR3 is made up of 14 amino acids. Trimming removed 5 bases at V and 6 bases at J, with 17 bases between. Germline values: CDR1 SNHLY, CDR2 FYNNEI. The CDR3 nucleotides read TGTGCCAGCAGTACACAGGGCTTACGTGGCGAGCAGTACTTC. This sequence encodes CASSTQGLRGEQYF.

This clone was counted a single time. Other DNA sequences from this sample encode an identical CDR3 as well. This chain uses TRBV18 with TRBJ2-7; unclear D gene. CDR3 length: 12 residues. V was trimmed by 6 bases and J by 5 bases, leaving 11 bases between them. Germline CDR1 reads KGHSH; CDR2 reads LQKENI. The CDR3 DNA reads as TGTGCCAGCTCGCTTAACAGAGACGAGCAGTACTTC. Amino acid sequence: CASSLNRDEQYF.

The chain couples TRBV30 to TRBJ1-2, with unresolved D. V shed 3 bases and J shed 8 bases, with 22 bases lying between them. CDR1 and CDR2 (germline): GTSNPN, SVGIG (reference sequence). The CDR3 runs 15 residues. CDR3 protein: CAWSALGSAPPGYTF. The CDR3 DNA is TGTGCCTGGAGCGCTCTGGGGTCTGCCCCCCCGGGCTACACCTTC.

The CDR3 loop reads CASSPSAADNEQFF. CDR3 DNA sequence: TGTGCCAGCTCACCGTCGGCGGCAGACAATGAGCAGTTCTTC. The chain carries TRBV18 and TRBJ2-1; D gene uncertain. Trimming took off 3 bases at V and 5 bases at J, with 11 bases between the two ends. Looked up from germline, CDR1 is KGHSH and CDR2 is LQKENI. The CDR3 totals 14 residues.

V and J are TRBV7-9 and TRBJ2-5, with 11 bases fitting TRBD2. This CDR3 spans 15 amino acids. V was pared by 1 base and J by 4 bases, with 2 bases of the junction left unmatched. Germline V gene data show CDR1 as SEHNR and CDR2 as FQNEAQ (reference sequence). DNA for the CDR3: TGTGCCAGCAGCTTAGAACTAGCGGGAGTAGAGACCCAGTACTTC. Protein product: CASSLELAGVETQYF. Using reference TRBV7-9 and TRBJ2-5 for the parts outside the CDR3, the full variable domain is DTGVSQNPRHKITKRGQNVTFRCDPISEHNRLYWYRQTLGQGPEFLTYFQNEAQLEKSRLLSDRFSAERPKGSFSTLEIQRTEQGDSAMYLCASSLELAGVETQYFGPGTRLLVL.

The V call is TRBV7-2, the J call TRBJ2-4; the match to TRBD1 covers 7 bases. V lost 3 bases to trimming and J lost 4 bases; unmatched junction nucleotides: 0. Per germline, CDR1 SGHTA and CDR2 FQGNSA. The CDR3 contains 13 residues. The CDR3 nucleotides are TGTGCCAGCAGCTTGGACAGGAAAAACATTCAGTACTTC. It yields the protein CASSLDRKNIQYF.

This rearrangement joins TRBV9 to TRBJ1-1; 9 bases fit TRBD1. The CDR3 has 16 residues. Germline trimming cut 3 bases from V and 3 bases from J; bases unmatched to any gene: 9. Germline V gene lookup returns CDR1 SGDLS and CDR2 YYNGEE. The DNA for the CDR3 is TGTGCCAGCAGCGCGAGGGGGACAGGGATTGACACTGAAGCTTTCTTT. This codes for CASSARGTGIDTEAFF.

The chain has TRBV9 and TRBJ1-1, with D perhaps matching TRBD1 (5 bases). CDR3 size: 14 residues. With 0 bases removed from V and 4 bases from J, the gap between germline ends came to 10 bases. Germline lookup yields CDR1 SGDLS and CDR2 YYNGEE. The CDR3 nucleotides read TGTGCCAGCAGCGTAGGATCGGGGGTCACTGAAGCTTTCTTT. Residues: CASSVGSGVTEAFF.

The chain joins TRBV7-2 to TRBJ2-6; D might be TRBD2 (5 bases). Germline V CDR1 and CDR2: SGHTA, FQGNSA. The V and J ends lost 5 bases and 0 bases respectively, with 8 bases between them. The CDR3 covers 15 residues. CDR3 amino acids: CASSKRASGANVLTF. The CDR3 DNA sequence: TGTGCCAGCAGCAAGAGGGCCTCTGGGGCCAACGTCCTGACTTTC.

J is TRBJ2-1 and V is TRBV29-1; 9 nucleotides match TRBD2. CDR1 is SQVTM, CDR2 ANQGSEA, per germline. The V and J ends lost 6 bases and 6 bases, in that order; junction bases with no gene match: 18. This CDR3 spans 17 amino acids. The CDR3 here is CSVAGSLGGLASNEQFF. The CDR3 DNA reads TGCAGCGTGGCGGGCAGTTTAGGGGGACTAGCAAGCAATGAGCAGTTCTTC.

A single count supports this clone. The gene calls are TRBV27 and TRBJ2-7; D might be TRBD1 or TRBD2, each matching 5 bases. The CDR3 is 13 amino acids. V was pared by 6 bases and J by 0 bases, with 9 bases between. Germline CDR1 reads MNHEY; CDR2 reads SMNVEV (reference sequence). The CDR3 nucleotides are TGTGCCAGCAGCGAGGGGTTCTCCTACGAGCAGTACTTC. Encoded protein: CASSEGFSYEQYF.

The chain links TRBV11-2 to TRBJ2-3, with TRBD2 matching 9 bases. The CDR3 spans 15 residues. Germline CDR1 reads SGHAT; CDR2 reads FQNNGV. Trimming cost V 5 bases and J 2 bases; bases outside gene matches: 5. The CDR3 spells CASSVSSGITDTQYF. CDR3 DNA: TGTGCCAGCAGCGTATCTAGCGGGATCACAGATACGCAGTATTTT. The full variable domain, its missing parts supplied by reference TRBV11-2 and TRBJ2-3, is EAGVAQSPRYKIIEKRQSVAFWCNPISGHATLYWYQQILGQGPKLLIQFQNNGVVDDSQLPKDRFSAERLKGVDSTLKIQPAKLEDSAVYLCASSVSSGITDTQYFGPGTRLTVL.

The chain employs TRBV5-1 and TRBJ1-5; perhaps TRBD1 as D (6 bases). From germline, CDR1 is SGHRS and CDR2 YFSETQ. Trimming stripped 4 bases from V and 4 bases from J, with 27 bases between. The CDR3 is 19 amino acids. The CDR3 bases are TGCGCCAGCAGCATACTACCGTCCGAGACAGGATACGGTAATCAGCCCCAGCATTTT. This sequence encodes CASSILPSETGYGNQPQHF. Complete variable domain (other parts from reference TRBV5-1 and TRBJ1-5): KAGVTQTPRYLIKTRGQQVTLSCSPISGHRSVSWYQQTPGQGLQFLFEYFSETQRNKGNFPGRFSGRQFSNSRSEMNVSTLELGDSALYLCASSILPSETGYGNQPQHFGDGTRLSIL.

In this sample, this clone turned up a few times. The J gene is TRBJ2-3, the V gene TRBV15; 11 bases align to TRBD2. CDR1 is LNHNV, CDR2 YYDKDF, per germline (reference sequence). Germline trimming cut 1 base from V and 3 bases from J; bases unmatched to any gene: 3. This CDR3 is built from 16 residues. CDR3 residues: CATSRGRLAGTDTQYF. In DNA, the CDR3 is TGTGCCACCAGCAGAGGTCGACTAGCGGGAACAGATACGCAGTATTTT.

Only one count was recorded for this clone. In DNA, the CDR3 is TGTGCCAGCAGCGGACGGACTAGAGTTTCCTACGAGCAGTACTTC. Translated, it gives CASSGRTRVSYEQYF. The rearrangement links TRBV5-6 to TRBJ2-7; TRBD2 agrees at 7 bases. This CDR3 has 15 residues. CDR1 is SGHDT and CDR2 is YYEEEE in the germline V gene. After removal of 4 bases from V and 1 base from J, the junction contained 8 bases not matched to a gene.

This clone appeared a single time. The chain is built from TRBV27 and TRBJ1-1; D is perhaps TRBD1 (6 bases). V lost 6 bases and J lost 3, with 11 bases in between. CDR1 MNHEY and CDR2 SMNVEV come from the germline V gene (reference sequence). The CDR3 contains 13 residues. The CDR3 protein is CASSYNRDTEAFF. The DNA for the CDR3 is TGTGCCAGCAGCTACAACAGGGACACTGAAGCTTTCTTT.

As to this clone: A junction boundary mismatches the germline segment, possibly from a read error. The V gene is TRBV6-5, the J gene TRBJ2-1; TRBD1 aligns across 7 bases. CDR1 and CDR2 from the germline V gene are MNHEY and SVGAGI. The CDR3 is 16 residues long. The CDR3 sequence is CASRYSPGGRYNEQFF. The CDR3 DNA reads as TGTGCCAGCAGGTACTCCCCAGGGGGACGATACAATGAGCAGTTCTTC.

The chain carries TRBV23-1 and TRBJ2-2; D assignment may be TRBD1 or TRBD2 (5 bases each). TRBV23-1 is reported as an ORF; its role is uncertain. V shed 4 bases and J shed 5 bases, with 14 bases lying between them. The CDR3 length is 15 residues. The CDR3 here is CASSPGRFVTGELFF. DNA of the CDR3: TGCGCCAGCAGTCCGGGACGCTTCGTTACCGGGGAGCTGTTTTTT.

This clone was counted between two and nine times. This chain links TRBV19 with TRBJ1-5; 10 positions agree with TRBD1. This CDR3 is 18 amino acids long. V shed 10 bases, J shed 0 bases, and the junction held 15 bases outside the gene matches. Germline V gene sequence: CDR1 LNHDA, CDR2 SQIVND (reference sequence). Here the CDR3 DNA reads TGTGCCACCCACCGGACAGGGGGAAGTTCGGGTAGCAATCAGCCCCAGCATTTT. The encoded protein is CATHRTGGSSGSNQPQHF.